This T cell receptor beta chain was captured in a study of graft-versus-host responses after intestinal transplantation. Measured with immunoSEQ multiplex PCR; TCRdb has only the in-frame clones, and not every one. The sample has 75,000 to 100,000 clones, over 80% seen once. General study points: In recipient marrow, GvH clones were found, and some appeared first in ileum or blood.

Comments on this clone: The antigen remains undetermined.

CDR3 size: 14 residues. Germline-derived CDR1 and CDR2 are SGHNT and YYREEE (reference sequence). Trimming removed 7 bases at V and 4 bases at J, with 18 bases between. The sequences come from unstimulated CD8+ T cells sorted from spleen or lymph node cells, collected before intestinal transplant. This sequence joins TRBV5-4 and TRBJ2-7; possible D gene TRBD1, 6 bases. The clonotype comes from a human donor who received an intestinal transplant. The CDR3 loop is CASAVGAGVYEQYF. The CDR3 nucleotides are TGTGCCAGCGCCGTCGGGGCAGGGGTTTACGAGCAGTACTTC.